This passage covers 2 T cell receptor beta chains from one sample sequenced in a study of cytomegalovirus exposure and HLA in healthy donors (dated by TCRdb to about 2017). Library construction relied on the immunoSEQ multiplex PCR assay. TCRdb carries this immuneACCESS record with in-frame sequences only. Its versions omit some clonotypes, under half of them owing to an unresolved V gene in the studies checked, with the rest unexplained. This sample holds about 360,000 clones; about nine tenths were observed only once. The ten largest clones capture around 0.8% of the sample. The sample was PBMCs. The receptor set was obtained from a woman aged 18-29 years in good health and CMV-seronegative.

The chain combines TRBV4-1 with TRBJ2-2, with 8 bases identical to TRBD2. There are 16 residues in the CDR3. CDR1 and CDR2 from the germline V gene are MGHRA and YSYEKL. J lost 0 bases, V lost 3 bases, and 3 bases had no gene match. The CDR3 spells CASSHPGGANTGELFF. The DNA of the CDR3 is TGCGCCAGCAGCCACCCCGGGGGGGCGAACACCGGGGAGCTGTTTTTT.

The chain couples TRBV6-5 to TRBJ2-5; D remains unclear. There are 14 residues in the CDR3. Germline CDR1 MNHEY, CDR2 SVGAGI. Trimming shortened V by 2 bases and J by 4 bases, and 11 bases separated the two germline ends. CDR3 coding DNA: TGTGCCAGCAGTTACCGATTGTCGGGAGAGACCCAGTACTTC. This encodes CASSYRLSGETQYF.